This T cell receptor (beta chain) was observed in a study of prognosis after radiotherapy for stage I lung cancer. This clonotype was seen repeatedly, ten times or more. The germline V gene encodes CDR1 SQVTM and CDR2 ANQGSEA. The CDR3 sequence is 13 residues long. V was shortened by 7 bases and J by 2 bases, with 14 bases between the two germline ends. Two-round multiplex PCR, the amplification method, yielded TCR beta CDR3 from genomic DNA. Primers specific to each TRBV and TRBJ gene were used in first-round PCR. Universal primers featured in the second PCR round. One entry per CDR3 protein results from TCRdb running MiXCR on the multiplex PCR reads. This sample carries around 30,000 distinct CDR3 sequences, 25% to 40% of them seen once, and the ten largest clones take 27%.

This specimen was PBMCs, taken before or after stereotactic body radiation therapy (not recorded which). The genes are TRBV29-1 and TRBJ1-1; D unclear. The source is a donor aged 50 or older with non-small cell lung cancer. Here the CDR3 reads CSANGAGNTEAFF. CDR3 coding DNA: TGCAGCGCCAATGGAGCAGGCAACACTGAAGCTTTCTTT.